A single sample is the source of the 31 T cell receptor beta chains below, sequenced in a study of shared clonotypes between healthy human individuals. Terminally differentiated effector memory CD45RA+ cells were excluded from the naive CD8 cells, which were CD45RO-negative and positively selected for CCR7. TCRdb's copy holds only in-frame clones and misses some; the assay was immunoSEQ multiplex PCR. Of 2 million or so clones listed, approximately 95% were seen once; the top ten hold about 1.1%. Material for sequencing was naive CD8+ T cells sorted from blood. These receptors were taken from a man between 18 and 29 years old in good health.

The chain links TRBV5-4 to TRBJ2-7; no clear D. Germline loops: CDR1 SGHNT, CDR2 YYREEE (reference sequence). The CDR3 loop spans 14 amino acids. V lost 4 bases to trimming and J lost 3 bases, with 14 bases between them. Written as DNA, the CDR3 is TGTGCCAGCAGCCCTTTGGGTGGGAACTACGAGCAGTACTTC. Translated, it gives CASSPLGGNYEQYF.

As to this clone: Other DNA sequences in the sample encode the same CDR3. The rearrangement joins TRBV13 to TRBJ2-7; D unresolved. V was trimmed by 5 bases and J by 1 base, leaving 12 bases between them. The CDR3 covers 14 residues. The germline gives CDR1 PRHDT, CDR2 FYEKMQ (reference sequence). The CDR3 loop reads CASSPGSGSYEQYF. Written as DNA, the CDR3 is TGTGCCAGCAGCCCTGGGTCCGGGTCCTACGAGCAGTACTTC.

The chain links TRBV6-1 to TRBJ2-7; possibly TRBD1 or TRBD2 for D (7 bases each). Germline assignment: CDR1 MNHNS and CDR2 SASEGT. The CDR3 contains 14 residues. V shed 8 bases and J shed 3 bases, with 17 bases lying between them. The CDR3, as DNA: TGTGCCAGCTCCAAGGGGGCTAGCGGCTACGAGCAGTACTTC. It specifies CASSKGASGYEQYF.

The CDR3 DNA reads as TGCGCCAGCAGTGAGATGGGGCAGGGTGCGCACGGCACTGAAGCTTTCTTT. Protein product: CASSEMGQGAHGTEAFF. V is TRBV10-2 and J is TRBJ1-1; weak D call: TRBD1 (5 bases). The CDR3 covers 17 residues. With 2 bases removed from V and 4 bases from J, the gap between germline ends came to 20 bases. Germline V gene data show CDR1 as WSHSY and CDR2 as SAAADI.

The chain couples TRBV27 to TRBJ2-1; tentatively, D is TRBD1 or TRBD2 (5 bases each). V was cut by 3 bases and J by 0 bases, with 9 bases left in between. Germline lookup yields CDR1 MNHEY and CDR2 SMNVEV (reference sequence). The CDR3 loop spans 15 amino acids. CDR3 nucleotides: TGTGCCAGCAGTTTTGAGGGGAGCTCCTACAATGAGCAGTTCTTC. Its protein is CASSFEGSSYNEQFF.

This clone was detected once. J is TRBJ2-3 and V is TRBV27; D call uncertain. The CDR3 totals 16 residues. Germline-derived CDR1 and CDR2 are MNHEY and SMNVEV (reference sequence). Trimming left V 0 bases short and J 0 bases short, with 10 bases between. The CDR3 DNA reads as TGTGCCAGCAGTTTATCAATCACTACTAGCACAGATACGCAGTATTTT. Translation gives CASSLSITTSTDTQYF.

The rearrangement joins TRBV7-9 to TRBJ2-2; 8 bases line up with TRBD2. This CDR3 contains 14 residues. Germline V gene lookup returns CDR1 SEHNR and CDR2 FQNEAQ (reference sequence). With 6 bases clipped from V and 4 bases from J, the junction kept 4 bases outside the gene matches. The DNA for the CDR3 is TGTGCCAGCAGGGCCGGGACTAGCACCGGGGAGCTGTTTTTT. Its translation is CASRAGTSTGELFF. Based on the CDR3 plus reference TRBV7-9 and TRBJ2-2, the full variable domain is DTGVSQNPRHKITKRGQNVTFRCDPISEHNRLYWYRQTLGQGPEFLTYFQNEAQLEKSRLLSDRFSAERPKGSFSTLEIQRTEQGDSAMYLCASRAGTSTGELFFGEGSRLTVL.

A remark on this clone: The sample carries other DNA sequences with the same CDR3. This rearrangement joins TRBV28 to TRBJ2-7; no clear D. The CDR3 spans 12 residues. The germline V gene encodes CDR1 MDHEN and CDR2 SYDVKM. Trimming shortened V by 4 bases and J by 1 base, and 5 bases separated the two germline ends. CDR3 coding DNA: TGTGCCAGCAGTTCCCCGTCCTACGAGCAGTACTTC. It codes for CASSSPSYEQYF.

The rearrangement uses TRBV6-5 and TRBJ1-1; no firm D call. V lost 4 bases and J 0 bases, leaving 12 bases between the germline ends. Germline V gene data show CDR1 as MNHEY and CDR2 as SVGAGI. This CDR3 spans 15 amino acids. CDR3: CASSLLSFMNTEAFF. CDR3 sequence (DNA): TGTGCCAGCAGTTTACTCAGTTTTATGAACACTGAAGCTTTCTTT.

The chain links TRBV2 to TRBJ2-7; 8 bases map to TRBD1. Germline CDR1 SNHLY, CDR2 FYNNEI. The CDR3 spans 15 residues. With V trimmed by 3 bases and J by 7 bases, 11 bases remained unmatched. CDR3 protein: CASSETGTGLQEQYF. Written as DNA, the CDR3 is TGTGCCAGCAGTGAGACCGGGACAGGTCTGCAGGAGCAGTACTTC.

The chain links TRBV20-1 to TRBJ2-7; no definite D call. Germline V lookup: CDR1 DFQATT, CDR2 SNEGSKA (reference sequence). The CDR3 length is 11 residues. Trimming removed 8 bases at V and 7 bases at J, with 15 bases between. The CDR3 coding sequence is TGCAGTCCTAAGGACCCCGGGGAGCAGTACTTC. This gives the protein CSPKDPGEQYF.

The count of this clone is one. V gene TRBV11-3 combines with J gene TRBJ2-4, with D hard to call. This CDR3 has 13 amino acids. Between the trimmed V and J ends, which lost 3 bases and 7 bases, there was a span of 10 bases. Germline V gene data show CDR1 as SGHNT and CDR2 as YENEEA. The CDR3 DNA is TGTGCCAGCAGCTTTCCAGGTGCTAACATTCAGTACTTC. It encodes CASSFPGANIQYF.

This chain links TRBV7-9 with TRBJ1-2, with 12 bases that match TRBD1. Trimming cost V 11 bases and J 1 base; bases outside gene matches: 14. Germline V gene lookup returns CDR1 SEHNR and CDR2 FQNEAQ (reference sequence). The CDR3 contains 17 residues. In DNA form, the CDR3 reads TGTGCCGGAAATAAAGGGGGACAGGGGGCGAGTAACTATGGCTACACCTTC. Translated, it gives CAGNKGGQGASNYGYTF.

A single count supports this clone. The chain couples TRBV4-1 to TRBJ1-2; 10 positions agree with TRBD1. Trimming took 0 bases from V and 4 from J; bases not matched to a gene: 8. The CDR3 totals 17 residues. Germline CDR1 and CDR2: MGHRA and YSYEKL. CDR3 residues: CASSQDTGTGDLYGYTF. CDR3 sequence (DNA): TGCGCCAGCAGCCAAGATACCGGGACAGGGGATCTCTATGGCTACACCTTC.

The chain recombines TRBV11-2 with TRBJ1-1; D is uncertain. The germline V gene has CDR1 SGHAT and CDR2 FQNNGV. V lost 0 bases and J lost 0, with 5 bases in between. This CDR3 is 14 amino acids long. The CDR3 is CASSLDGLNTEAFF. CDR3 in DNA: TGTGCCAGCAGCTTAGACGGCCTGAACACTGAAGCTTTCTTT. Combining the CDR3 with reference TRBV11-2 and TRBJ1-1 gives the whole variable domain EAGVAQSPRYKIIEKRQSVAFWCNPISGHATLYWYQQILGQGPKLLIQFQNNGVVDDSQLPKDRFSAERLKGVDSTLKIQPAKLEDSAVYLCASSLDGLNTEAFFGQGTRLTVV.

J is TRBJ2-7 and V is TRBV18; D is unclear. Per germline, CDR1 KGHSH and CDR2 LQKENI. The CDR3 has 14 residues. V lost 6 bases to trimming and J lost 7 bases, with 19 bases between them. DNA for the CDR3: TGTGCCAGCTCTCCCTCCCCACCTTTGGAAGAGCAGTACTTC. It encodes CASSPSPPLEEQYF.

The V gene is TRBV6-1, the J gene TRBJ2-5, with 7 bases aligning to TRBD1. The junction had 10 bases not matched to a gene; V was cut back by 2 bases and J by 4 bases. This CDR3 region has 16 residues. CDR1 MNHNS and CDR2 SASEGT come from the germline V gene. CDR3 nucleotide sequence: TGTGCCAGCAGTGAAATCGGGTTCAGGGGGACAGAGACCCAGTACTTC. Translation: CASSEIGFRGTETQYF.

The chain carries TRBV4-1 and TRBJ1-2, with no clear D. The CDR3 sequence is 19 residues long. V was trimmed by 3 bases and J by 2 bases, leaving 25 bases between them. Per germline, CDR1 MGHRA and CDR2 YSYEKL. CDR3: CASSQDHESDFTYNYGYTF. CDR3 DNA sequence: TGCGCCAGCAGCCAGGACCATGAATCGGACTTCACTTACAACTATGGCTACACCTTC.

V and J are TRBV7-6 and TRBJ1-1; 7 bases are a match to TRBD1. Trimming removed 4 bases from V and 1 base from J; junction bases left unmatched: 9. This CDR3 has 16 residues. Germline V gives CDR1 SGHVS, CDR2 FNYEAQ. CDR3 sequence reads: CASSSRRDRKNTEAFF. The CDR3 nucleotides read TGTGCCAGCAGCTCGCGGCGGGACAGAAAGAACACTGAAGCTTTCTTT.

The J gene is TRBJ2-7, the V gene TRBV4-3; 7 bases agree with TRBD2. The CDR3 has 14 amino acids. V shed 1 base and J 3 bases; nucleotides not matched to a gene: 3. The germline V gene has CDR1 LGHNA and CDR2 YSLEER. The CDR3 DNA is TGCGCCAGCAGCCAAGTCGGGGGGAACTACGAGCAGTACTTC. Its translation: CASSQVGGNYEQYF.

As regards this clone: The sample holds other DNA sequences that translate to the same CDR3. The gene calls are TRBV5-6 and TRBJ2-7; D not certain. Germline values: CDR1 SGHDT, CDR2 YYEEEE. V was trimmed by 0 bases and J by 0 bases, leaving 7 bases between them. CDR3 length: 14 residues. CDR3 nucleotide sequence: TGTGCCAGCAGCTTGGGGATCAGCTCCTACGAGCAGTACTTC. It encodes CASSLGISSYEQYF.

The chain recombines TRBV10-3 with TRBJ2-7; a possible D gene is TRBD1 (5 bases). This CDR3 spans 13 amino acids. Germline-derived CDR1 and CDR2 are ENHRY and SYGVKD. V was pared by 3 bases and J by 2 bases, with 8 bases between. The CDR3 loop reads CAISDATAYEQYF. The CDR3 nucleotides are TGTGCCATCAGTGATGCGACAGCCTACGAGCAGTACTTC.

This chain joins TRBV4-2 and TRBJ2-1; possible D gene TRBD2, 5 bases. Germline CDR1 is LGHNA and CDR2 is YNFKEQ. Trimming took off 0 bases at V and 7 bases at J, with 10 bases between the two ends. This CDR3 comprises 14 residues. DNA for the CDR3: TGTGCCAGCAGCCAAGATCTGGGCGGGAATGAGCAGTTCTTC. Translation: CASSQDLGGNEQFF.

As concerns this clone: This CDR3 is also generated by other DNA sequences in the sample. This chain connects TRBV7-9 to TRBJ1-2, with 7 nucleotides matching TRBD1. The CDR3 extends over 14 amino acids. Germline V gene sequence: CDR1 SEHNR, CDR2 FQNEAQ (reference sequence). With V trimmed by 3 bases and J by 4 bases, 5 bases remained unmatched. The CDR3 DNA reads TGTGCCAGCAGCTTGGGACAGAGCCTCTATGGCTACACCTTC. Its protein is CASSLGQSLYGYTF.

This clone was counted a single time. CDR3 DNA sequence: TGTGCCAGCAGTTTGGCGAGATCCACTGAAGCTTTCTTT. It translates to CASSLARSTEAFF. V usage is TRBV27 and J usage is TRBJ1-1; D gene ambiguous. V lost 3 bases and J lost 4, with 9 bases in between. Per the germline V gene, CDR1 is MNHEY and CDR2 is SMNVEV (reference sequence). The CDR3 spans 13 residues.

The chain is built from TRBV5-5 and TRBJ2-7, with 12 positions matching TRBD2. CDR1 and CDR2 (germline): SGHKS, YYEKEE (reference sequence). After removal of 2 bases from V and 6 bases from J, the junction contained 6 bases not matched to a gene. This CDR3 comprises 15 residues. CDR3: CASSFRTSGTLEQYF. In nucleotides, the CDR3 is TGTGCCAGCAGCTTCCGGACTAGCGGGACGCTCGAGCAGTACTTC.

Here the CDR3 DNA reads TGTGCCAGCAGAATTGGGACAGGGAACTACGAGCAGTACTTC. Amino acid sequence: CASRIGTGNYEQYF. The chain links TRBV2 to TRBJ2-7; 9 nucleotides align to TRBD1. V gave up 6 bases and J gave up 3 bases; unmatched junction bases: 6. Germline V gene lookup returns CDR1 SNHLY and CDR2 FYNNEI. CDR3 length: 14 amino acids.

The chain combines TRBV11-2 with TRBJ2-7; maybe TRBD1 (5 bases). Per the germline V gene, CDR1 is SGHAT and CDR2 is FQNNGV. Trimming removed 4 bases at V and 0 bases at J, with 10 bases between. This CDR3 contains 14 residues. DNA of the CDR3: TGTGCCAGCAGCTGGGGCGGTGACTCCTACGAGCAGTACTTC. The encoded protein is CASSWGGDSYEQYF. Full variable domain (rest looked up from reference TRBV11-2 and TRBJ2-7): EAGVAQSPRYKIIEKRQSVAFWCNPISGHATLYWYQQILGQGPKLLIQFQNNGVVDDSQLPKDRFSAERLKGVDSTLKIQPAKLEDSAVYLCASSWGGDSYEQYFGPGTRLTVT.

The gene calls are TRBV28 and TRBJ1-2; D gene unclear. Trimming took off 1 base at V and 3 bases at J, with 9 bases between the two ends. Germline V lookup: CDR1 MDHEN, CDR2 SYDVKM. CDR3 length: 14 residues. The CDR3 DNA follows: TGTGCCAGCAGTTTATACCCGGGCGACTATGGCTACACCTTC. It codes for CASSLYPGDYGYTF.

J is TRBJ2-3 and V is TRBV4-1; weak D call: TRBD2 (6 bases). The CDR3 covers 16 residues. V lost 1 base to trimming and J lost 0 bases, with 11 bases between them. Germline V CDR1 and CDR2: MGHRA, YSYEKL. CDR3 amino acids: CASSQGLDPSTDTQYF. CDR3 DNA: TGCGCCAGCAGCCAAGGACTAGACCCAAGCACAGATACGCAGTATTTT.

This chain uses TRBV7-6 with TRBJ2-7; the match to TRBD2 covers 12 bases. Germline V lookup: CDR1 SGHVS, CDR2 FNYEAQ. V was clipped by 5 bases and J by 0 bases; unmatched bases: 2. This CDR3 contains 15 residues. The CDR3 spells CASSPSGGDSYEQYF. The CDR3 DNA reads TGTGCCAGCAGCCCTAGCGGGGGGGACTCCTACGAGCAGTACTTC.